A selection of T cell receptor beta chains follows, all from one sample in a study of beta chain features in type 1 diabetes. The assay was immunoSEQ multiplex PCR, and TCRdb's table has in-frame clones only and misses some. The repertoire consists of some 370,000 clones, with 8% to 10% occurring once and the leading ten covering over 0.45%. The sample taken for sequencing was central memory CD4+ T cells from blood. These receptors all come from a man aged 25 to 45 with type 1 diabetes. Each CDR3 is given with its conserved first and last residue. D genes are given only for firm matches. The size field is filled for only some rows; it gives once, few, many or a size class.

d_call	v_call	clone_size	j_call	cdr3_nt	cdr3_aa
.	TRBV10-3	.	TRBJ1-1	TGTGCCATCAGTGAGGGCCCAATGAACACTGAAGCTTTCTTT	CAISEGPMNTEAFF
.	TRBV28	few	TRBJ2-1	TGTGCCAGCAGTTCGTCCGCAGGGCACAATGAGCAGTTCTTC	CASSSSAGHNEQFF
TRBD1	TRBV4-1	few	TRBJ2-4	TGCGCCAGCAGCCAACTTGGACAGGGGGCGGCCAAAAACATTCAGTACTTC	CASSQLGQGAAKNIQYF
.	TRBV5-1	.	TRBJ2-1	TGCGCCAGCAGCTTGCCTTACCAGGGTAATGAGCAGTTCTTC	CASSLPYQGNEQFF
TRBD2	TRBV7-6	.	TRBJ2-7	TGTGCCAGCAGCCCAACTGGGACTAGCGGGAGAGGATCCTACGAGCAGTACTTC	CASSPTGTSGRGSYEQYF
TRBD1	TRBV18	.	TRBJ1-4	TGTGCCAGCTCAGCCCCGGGACAGGGTTTGGCAACTAATGAAAAACTGTTTTTT	CASSAPGQGLATNEKLFF
.	TRBV6-6	few	TRBJ2-5	TGTGCCAGCAGTCCCTCTTTGGGGGCTGGAGAGACCCAGTACTTC	CASSPSLGAGETQYF
.	TRBV28	.	TRBJ1-2	TGTGCCAGCAGTTTTACATGGCTCCAAGATGGCTACACCTTC	CASSFTWLQDGYTF
TRBD1	TRBV9	few	TRBJ1-1	TGTGCCAGCAGCTTAAAAACAGGGGCGGGGAACACTGAAGCTTTCTTT	CASSLKTGAGNTEAFF
TRBD2	TRBV11-2	few	TRBJ2-5	TGTGCCAGCAGCTTAATGTTAACTAGCGGGGCAGCGGAGACCCAGTACTTC	CASSLMLTSGAAETQYF
.	TRBV20-1	few	TRBJ2-7	TGCAGTGCTAGGATCAACTACGAGCAGTACTTC	CSARINYEQYF
TRBD1	TRBV11-2	few	TRBJ1-1	TGTGCCAGCAGCCCCCACGGACAGGGGTACGACACTGAAGCTTTCTTT	CASSPHGQGYDTEAFF
TRBD2	TRBV5-1	.	TRBJ2-5	TGCGCCAGCAGCTTTGGGACTAGCGGGAGTATCCAAGAGACCCAGTACTTC	CASSFGTSGSIQETQYF
.	TRBV6-5	.	TRBJ1-2	TGTGCCAGCAGGGAGGGGACACGCCAAAATGGCTACACCTTC	CASREGTRQNGYTF
TRBD2	TRBV4-1	few	TRBJ2-1	TGCGCCAGCAGCCAAGATCGTTTGGGGACTAGCGGGAGCAATGAGCAGTTCTTC	CASSQDRLGTSGSNEQFF
.	TRBV9	many	TRBJ2-1	TGTGCCAGCAGCGTAGCCCGGTGGTCCGACAATGAGCAGTTCTTC	CASSVARWSDNEQFF
.	TRBV5-1	.	TRBJ1-3	TGCGCCAGCAGCCTTAGTGGGGACCGCTCTGGAAACACCATATATTTT	CASSLSGDRSGNTIYF
TRBD1	TRBV11-1	few	TRBJ2-1	TGTGCCAGCAGCTCCTCCCAGGGGGCCTACAATGAGCAGTTCTTC	CASSSSQGAYNEQFF
TRBD2	TRBV11-1	.	TRBJ2-3	TGTGCCAGCAGCATCCTAGCGGGAAGTATCCAAGATACGCAGTATTTT	CASSILAGSIQDTQYF
.	TRBV11-1	.	TRBJ1-3	TGTGCCAGCAGCCTGACGACAGTGGCCTCTGGAAACACCATATATTTT	CASSLTTVASGNTIYF
.	TRBV7-3	few	TRBJ2-2	TGTGCCAGCAGCCGCGCAGCGGCAGGACTTACCGGGGAGCTGTTTTTT	CASSRAAAGLTGELFF
TRBD1	TRBV10-2	few	TRBJ2-7	TGCGCCAGCAGGCAAATGACAGGGGGTAAGGACGAGCAGTACTTC	CASRQMTGGKDEQYF
.	TRBV6-6	few	TRBJ1-1	TGTGCCAGCAGTTACTGGTTGAGTGGCGACACTGAAGCTTTCTTT	CASSYWLSGDTEAFF
.	TRBV11-2	.	TRBJ2-6	TGTGCCAGCAGCGCCTCGAGGGGGGCCAACGTCCTGACTTTC	CASSASRGANVLTF
TRBD1	TRBV28	few	TRBJ2-7	TGTGCCAGCAGCCCGGGACAGTCCTACGAGCAGTACTTC	CASSPGQSYEQYF
TRBD2	TRBV27	many	TRBJ2-7	TGTGCCAGCACCCGAAATAGCGGGACCGGCTCCTACGAGCAGTACTTC	CASTRNSGTGSYEQYF
TRBD1	TRBV6-1	few	TRBJ1-2	TGTGCCATCAGTGCAGGGACAGGGGCCTTGGACTATGGCTACACCTTC	CAISAGTGALDYGYTF
.	TRBV27	few	TRBJ1-1	TGTGCCAGCAGTTTCCCTGGGGCCCCGGTGGCTTTCTTT	CASSFPGAPVAFF
.	TRBV19	.	TRBJ2-1	TGTGCCAGTAGTTTCATAAGTTGGGGCAACAATGAGCAGTTCTTC	CASSFISWGNNEQFF
.	TRBV28	few	TRBJ1-5	TGTGCCAGCAGCCAACTAGAGGATTATGAGCCCCAGCATTTT	CASSQLEDYEPQHF
TRBD1	TRBV11-2	.	TRBJ2-3	TGTGCCAGCAGCCAACGAGCCGGACAGGGTGGGGCAGATACGCAGTATTTT	CASSQRAGQGGADTQYF
.	TRBV9	.	TRBJ2-3	TGTGCCAGCAGCGGTAGGGGTGGGGATACGCAGTATTTT	CASSGRGGDTQYF
TRBD2	TRBV7-9	few	TRBJ2-7	TGTGCCAGCAGCTTAGGAGCGGGAGTGGGCTACGAGCAGTACTTC	CASSLGAGVGYEQYF
.	TRBV12-5	many	TRBJ2-3	TGTGCTAGTGGTTTCGCCGGGACAGATACGCAGTATTTT	CASGFAGTDTQYF
TRBD2	TRBV14	.	TRBJ2-7	TGTGCCAGCAGCCCGACTAGCGATAAGGACTACGAGCAGTACTTC	CASSPTSDKDYEQYF
.	TRBV29-1	.	TRBJ2-2	TGCAGCGTGGGGGGCACCTCAAGCGGGGAGCTGTTTTTT	CSVGGTSSGELFF
.	TRBV18	.	TRBJ2-1	TGTGCCAGCTCACGAAATAGGGGGGACTCCTACAATGAGCAGTTCTTC	CASSRNRGDSYNEQFF
TRBD1	TRBV7-2	few	TRBJ1-3	TGTGCCAGCACCCTACAGGGGCCCTCTGGAAACACCATATATTTT	CASTLQGPSGNTIYF
TRBD2	TRBV9	many	TRBJ2-4	TGTGCCAGCAGCGTAGAGACTAGCTTGAACATTCAGTACTTC	CASSVETSLNIQYF
.	TRBV7-2	many	TRBJ2-3	TGTGCCAGCAGTCCCACAGCAGATACGCAGTATTTT	CASSPTADTQYF
.	TRBV10-3	few	TRBJ2-1	TGTGCCATCAGGTCGACTAGATACAATGAGCAGTTCTTC	CAIRSTRYNEQFF
.	TRBV5-1	.	TRBJ1-1	TGCGCCAGCAGCTTGGGGGCGGACTGGGGAGCTTTCTTT	CASSLGADWGAFF
.	TRBV20-1	few	TRBJ2-3	TGCAGTGCTGGTCCCAAGGATACGCAGTATTTT	CSAGPKDTQYF
.	TRBV2	many	TRBJ2-5	TGTGCCAGCAGTGAAGAGGGCCGGGAGACCCAGTACTTC	CASSEEGRETQYF
.	TRBV7-2	few	TRBJ1-1	TGTGCCAGCAGCTTAGTATACGGTGAAGCTTTCTTT	CASSLVYGEAFF
.	TRBV7-2	many	TRBJ1-2	TGTGCCAGCAGCTTAGAGAGTGGTGGCTACACCTTC	CASSLESGGYTF
.	TRBV11-2	few	TRBJ2-7	TGTGCCAGCAGCGGTAGACAGCCGTACTCCTACGAGCAGTACTTC	CASSGRQPYSYEQYF
.	TRBV29-1	few	TRBJ2-6	TGCAGCGGACCACCTGGGGCCAACGTCCTGACTTTC	CSGPPGANVLTF
.	TRBV30	.	TRBJ1-5	TGTGCCTGGACCAGATCAGGACCATCCAGCAATCAGCCCCAGCATTTT	CAWTRSGPSSNQPQHF
.	TRBV7-2	few	TRBJ2-5	TGTGCCAGCAGCTTAGGTGTAGGAGGAGAGACCCAGTACTTC	CASSLGVGGETQYF
TRBD1	TRBV7-9	.	TRBJ2-1	TGTGCCAGCAGCTTAGGTACAGGGGGCGCCTCCTACAATGAGCAGTTCTTC	CASSLGTGGASYNEQFF
TRBD1	TRBV28	.	TRBJ2-7	TGTGCCAGCAGGACAGGGGTCTCCTACGAGCAGTACTTC	CASRTGVSYEQYF
.	TRBV28	.	TRBJ2-7	TGTGCCAGCAGTTTATTCTCCGGGCCAAGCTACGAGCAGTACTTC	CASSLFSGPSYEQYF
TRBD1	TRBV7-9	.	TRBJ2-1	TGTGCCAGCAGCCAAGGAACAGGGGGGAAGTTCTTC	CASSQGTGGKFF
.	TRBV11-3	few	TRBJ2-5	TGTGCCAGCAGCCGAGGGCTTGAGGAGACCCAGTACTTC	CASSRGLEETQYF